This section outlines one TCR beta chain sequence together with its context. Antigen specificity is unknown. TCRdb called the 5' RACE reads again in MiXCR, with one record for every CDR3 protein. The sample shows some 290,000 distinct CDR3 sequences, 15% to 20% of them seen only once. This CDR3 comprises 17 residues. Germline V gives CDR1 SGHVS, CDR2 FQNEAQ. Deletions cut 0 bases from V and 5 bases from J, with 19 bases between. This entry comes from a study of T-cell memory formation after mild COVID-19. Background on the study: Each donor largely had its own TCR clusters. Study outcomes and limitations: Clones that shrank (day 15 to 85) were balanced CD4/CD8, whereas later expanders leaned CD4+.

This chain uses TRBV7-8 with TRBJ2-5; D is perhaps TRBD2 (6 bases). This sequence was found in a man aged 18-30 years who had mild COVID-19 (a few samples of this study predate the infection). Cell type and time point are not known. The sequenced sample was PBMCs or a T cell subset sorted from them (not recorded which). The CDR3 DNA reads as TGTGCCAGCAGCTTAGCTTTGGGGGGAGGCCCGCGGGAGACCCAGTACTTC. It codes for CASSLALGGGPRETQYF.